Shown below are 24 T cell receptor beta chains from a single sample sequenced in a study of cytomegalovirus exposure and HLA in healthy donors. The PCR employed 60 Vbeta primers together with 13 Jbeta primers. Data came from immunoSEQ multiplex PCR; TCRdb stores just in-frame clones and leaves some out. The profile shows over 90,000 clones, around 68% of them singletons. The sample was PBMCs. The source is a human donor in good health.

The chain is built from TRBV5-4 and TRBJ1-1; TRBD1 matches at 8 bases. The CDR3 length is 13 residues. J lost 8 bases, V lost 1 base, and 4 bases had no gene match. Looked up from germline, CDR1 is SGHNT and CDR2 is YYREEE (reference sequence). The chain's CDR3 is CASSLRTGREAFF. DNA for the CDR3: TGTGCCAGCAGCTTGAGGACAGGGCGGGAAGCTTTCTTT. Looking up the rest from reference TRBV5-4 and TRBJ1-1 gives the full variable domain: ETGVTQSPTHLIKTRGQQVTLRCSSQSGHNTVSWYQQALGQGPQFIFQYYREEENGRGNFPPRFSGLQFPNYSSELNVNALELDDSALYLCASSLRTGREAFFGQGTRLTVV.

The CDR3 here is CAISEIGSSYNEQFF. The CDR3 bases are TGTGCCATCAGTGAAATAGGGAGCTCCTACAATGAGCAGTTCTTC. The chain joins TRBV10-3 to TRBJ2-1; possible D gene TRBD2, 5 bases. V lost 3 bases and J 0 bases, leaving 9 bases between the germline ends. The CDR3 contains 15 residues. The germline V gene encodes CDR1 ENHRY and CDR2 SYGVKD.

The rearrangement links TRBV27 to TRBJ2-1; D uncertain. The CDR3 is 15 residues long. V gave up 5 bases and J gave up 2 bases, with 13 bases separating them. Germline CDR1 MNHEY, CDR2 SMNVEV (reference sequence). CDR3: CASSDTPSAYNEQFF. CDR3 in DNA: TGTGCCAGCAGTGACACTCCGTCGGCCTACAATGAGCAGTTCTTC.

The count of this clone is one. The V gene is TRBV18, the J gene TRBJ2-6, with D possibly being TRBD2 (6 bases). V was pared by 3 bases and J by 4 bases, with 16 bases between. The CDR3 spans 17 residues. Germline lookup yields CDR1 KGHSH and CDR2 LQKENI. The CDR3 spells CASSPRREGPGANVLTF. DNA of the CDR3: TGTGCCAGCTCACCGAGGAGGGAAGGTCCCGGGGCCAACGTCCTGACTTTC.

The CDR3 reads CASSTTGKNTEAFF. The CDR3 bases are TGTGCCAGTAGTACCACAGGGAAAAACACTGAAGCTTTCTTT. V and J are TRBV19 and TRBJ1-1; D is possibly TRBD1 (6 bases). Germline V gene lookup returns CDR1 LNHDA and CDR2 SQIVND (reference sequence). The V end was cut by 4 bases, the J end by 2 bases, with 11 bases between. The CDR3 totals 14 residues.

This clone was observed a few times. The chain couples TRBV30 to TRBJ2-3, with 9 bases that match TRBD2. Germline values: CDR1 GTSNPN, CDR2 SVGIG (reference sequence). The CDR3 is 16 residues long. V lost 5 bases, J lost 4 bases, and 13 bases stayed unmatched. This CDR3 reads CAWDPGLAYGADTQYF. CDR3 nucleotides: TGTGCCTGGGACCCGGGACTAGCCTATGGTGCAGATACGCAGTATTTT.

V gene TRBV7-8 combines with J gene TRBJ2-7; D remains unclear. V was trimmed by 2 bases and J by 3 bases, leaving 8 bases between them. The CDR3 has 13 residues. CDR1 and CDR2 from the germline V gene are SGHVS and FQNEAQ. Here the CDR3 DNA reads TGTGCCAGCAGCTTACAAGCCAACTACGAGCAGTACTTC. Its translation: CASSLQANYEQYF.

The chain joins TRBV30 to TRBJ1-1, with TRBD1 matching over 7 bases. Germline lookup yields CDR1 GTSNPN and CDR2 SVGIG (reference sequence). V gave up 1 base and J gave up 0 bases; unmatched junction bases: 5. This CDR3 has 15 residues. CDR3 amino acids: CAWSARDRVNTEAFF. The CDR3 nucleotides are TGTGCCTGGAGTGCACGGGACAGAGTGAACACTGAAGCTTTCTTT.

This clone was found many times. The V call is TRBV6-6, the J call TRBJ1-3, with 8 bases fitting TRBD1. CDR3 size: 16 residues. J lost 0 bases, V lost 7 bases, and 8 bases had no gene match. Germline V gene data show CDR1 as MNHNY and CDR2 as SVGAGI (reference sequence). Here the CDR3 reads CASNKGQAFSGNTIYF. The DNA for the CDR3 is TGTGCCAGCAACAAGGGACAGGCCTTCTCTGGAAACACCATATATTTT.

This clone has only one observation. The DNA for the CDR3 is TGCAGCGTTGAAGAAGACCAGGTCCTGGGTGAAAAACTGTTTTTT. Translating it yields CSVEEDQVLGEKLFF. The chain has TRBV29-1 and TRBJ1-4; D not certain. CDR3 length: 15 amino acids. Between the trimmed V and J ends, which lost 0 bases and 7 bases, there was a span of 15 bases. The germline V gene has CDR1 SQVTM and CDR2 ANQGSEA. The variable domain in full, completed from reference TRBV29-1 and TRBJ1-4, reads SAVISQKPSRDICQRGTSLTIQCQVDSQVTMMFWYRQQPGQSLTLIATANQGSEATYESGFVIDKFPISRPNLTFSTLTVSNMSPEDSSIYLCSVEEDQVLGEKLFFGSGTQLSVL.

The chain couples TRBV2 to TRBJ2-1; perhaps TRBD2 as D (6 bases). There are 13 residues in the CDR3. Trimming shortened V by 3 bases and J by 3 bases, and 6 bases separated the two germline ends. Germline assignment: CDR1 SNHLY and CDR2 FYNNEI. CDR3 bases: TGTGCCAGCAGTGAGGGGGGCTACAATGAGCAGTTCTTC. As protein: CASSEGGYNEQFF.

The V call is TRBV28, the J call TRBJ2-3; 9 positions match TRBD2. The CDR3 extends over 15 amino acids. Unmatched junction bases numbered 4, after V lost 3 bases and J lost 3 bases. The germline V gene encodes CDR1 MDHEN and CDR2 SYDVKM. CDR3 nucleotide sequence: TGTGCCAGCAGTTTGACTAGCGGTACAACAGATACGCAGTATTTT. Translating gives CASSLTSGTTDTQYF.

This clone was picked up a small number of times. The chain employs TRBV5-4 and TRBJ2-2, with D possibly being TRBD1 (6 bases). CDR1 is SGHNT, CDR2 YYREEE, per germline (reference sequence). V was trimmed by 2 bases and J by 2 bases, leaving 13 bases between them. The length of the CDR3 is 16 residues. The CDR3 region is CASSFPGQLNTGELFF. The CDR3 DNA reads TGTGCCAGCAGCTTCCCTGGACAGCTCAACACCGGGGAGCTGTTTTTT.

For the CDR3, the DNA is TGTGCCAGCTCAAGCGGACAGCAAGAGACCCAGTACTTC. Its translation: CASSSGQQETQYF. The J gene is TRBJ2-5, the V gene TRBV18; TRBD1 might be the D (6 bases). CDR3 length equals 13 residues. V was trimmed by 5 bases and J by 2 bases, leaving 9 bases between them. Germline CDR1 is KGHSH and CDR2 is LQKENI.

The chain links TRBV7-9 to TRBJ2-3; TRBD2 matches 9 bases. The V gene end was trimmed by 5 bases and the J gene end by 0 bases; junction bases not matched to a gene: 9. CDR1 is SEHNR, CDR2 FQNEAQ, per germline (reference sequence). CDR3 length: 17 amino acids. The CDR3 DNA reads TGTGCCAGCAGCCGAAGAACTAGCGGGCTTAGCACAGATACGCAGTATTTT. Its translation is CASSRRTSGLSTDTQYF.

The chain is built from TRBV9 and TRBJ1-4; D perhaps matches TRBD1 (6 bases). CDR1 and CDR2 (germline): SGDLS, YYNGEE. This CDR3 is built from 15 residues. V lost 3 bases to trimming and J lost 3 bases, with 12 bases between them. CDR3: CASSEGGAANEKLFF. Written as DNA, the CDR3 is TGTGCCAGCAGCGAGGGGGGGGCAGCTAATGAAAAACTGTTTTTT.

In its sample, this clone was seen a few times. The chain uses TRBV7-6 and TRBJ2-5, with a weak D call TRBD2 (5 bases). Germline CDR1 reads SGHVS; CDR2 reads FNYEAQ. The V gene lost 2 bases and the J gene lost 1 base, with 11 bases spanning the gap. The CDR3 covers 15 residues. The CDR3 spells CASSLIGRGQETQYF. CDR3 bases: TGTGCCAGCAGCTTAATTGGTCGGGGCCAAGAGACCCAGTACTTC.

This rearrangement joins TRBV7-8 to TRBJ2-4; TRBD1 aligns across 8 bases. The CDR3 length is 15 residues. CDR1 and CDR2 (germline): SGHVS, FQNEAQ. The V gene end was trimmed by 5 bases and the J gene end by 6 bases; junction bases not matched to a gene: 9. The CDR3 region has the DNA TGTGCCAGCAGCCGCCAGGGGGCGGGTGGAAACATTCAGTACTTC. Amino acids: CASSRQGAGGNIQYF.

This clone has a single count. The chain combines TRBV2 with TRBJ1-2; 8 bases are shared with TRBD1. CDR1 is SNHLY, CDR2 FYNNEI, per germline. V shed 8 bases and J 6 bases; nucleotides not matched to a gene: 5. The CDR3 has 12 amino acids. CDR3 nucleotides: TGTGCCAGCCGGACAGGGCTTGATGGCTACACCTTC. The encoded protein is CASRTGLDGYTF.

V gene TRBV4-2 combines with J gene TRBJ1-1; no clear D. The V end lost 3 bases, the J end lost 2 bases, and 19 bases lay between the germline ends. Per germline, CDR1 LGHNA and CDR2 YNFKEQ. This CDR3 has 17 residues. CDR3 protein: CASSQETVLIANTEAFF. The CDR3 coding sequence is TGTGCCAGCAGCCAGGAAACAGTTCTAATTGCAAACACTGAAGCTTTCTTT.

The chain couples TRBV21-1 to TRBJ2-7; the D call of TRBD1 is as the table states it, not checked on the DNA. TRBV21-1 is noted as a pseudogene. The CDR3 sequence is 14 residues long. The CDR3, as DNA: TGTGCCAGCAGCCCTCGGGACAGGGGGCACGAGCAGTACTTC. This sequence encodes CASSPRDRGHEQYF.

The rearrangement joins TRBV6-5 to TRBJ2-7; 7 nucleotides line up with TRBD1. CDR1 MNHEY and CDR2 SVGAGI come from the germline V gene. The trim removed 0 bases at V and 4 bases at J, leaving 9 bases unmatched. The CDR3 extends over 16 amino acids. CDR3 amino acids: CASSYSGGFVSYEQYF. The CDR3, as DNA: TGTGCCAGCAGTTACTCAGGGGGCTTTGTGAGTTACGAGCAGTACTTC.

This clone was detected only a few times. CDR3 loop: CASSEGSRGSEKLFF. As DNA, the CDR3 is TGTGCCAGCAGTGAGGGGAGCAGGGGGAGTGAAAAACTGTTTTTT. The V and J genes are TRBV2 and TRBJ1-4, with 7 bases that match TRBD1. This CDR3 contains 15 residues. Germline CDR1 and CDR2: SNHLY and FYNNEI. V was clipped by 3 bases and J by 7 bases; unmatched bases: 8.

This clone was found a few times. The J gene is TRBJ1-1, the V gene TRBV30, with D maybe TRBD1 (5 bases). CDR1 is GTSNPN, CDR2 SVGIG, per germline (reference sequence). The CDR3 is made up of 13 amino acids. V was trimmed by 4 bases and J by 11 bases, leaving 20 bases between them. Here the CDR3 DNA reads TGTGCCTGGACTGTCGGCCGGCAGGGATGGGCTTTCTTT. Amino acids: CAWTVGRQGWAFF. Combining the CDR3 with reference TRBV30 and TRBJ1-1 gives the whole variable domain SQTIHQWPATLVQPVGSPLSLECTVEGTSNPNLYWYRQAAGRGLQLLFYSVGIGQISSEVPQNLSASRPQDRQFILSSKKLLLSDSGFYLCAWTVGRQGWAFFGQGTRLTVV.